The 30 T cell receptor beta chains below were found in one sample sequenced in a study of T cells in Graves' hyperthyroidism and ophthalmopathy. The source material, RNA transcripts, was used to amplify TCR beta CDR3 regions. Using the HTBI primer set, a first-round RT-PCR was run on the TCR CDR3. TCRdb itself ran the multiplex PCR reads through MiXCR, one entry per CDR3 protein. In the table there are about 680,000 distinct CDR3 sequences, 35% of which are singletons. Sequencing used blood. The receptor source for this set is a woman aged 35 to 49 with Graves' hyperthyroidism.

The rearrangement joins TRBV7-2 to TRBJ2-3; possible D gene TRBD1, 6 bases. Trimming removed 8 bases from V and 2 bases from J, with 17 bases in between. This CDR3 comprises 15 residues. Germline values: CDR1 SGHTA, CDR2 FQGNSA. The CDR3 loop is CASSGTGTHTDTQYF. Here the CDR3 DNA reads TGTGCCAGCTCAGGAACAGGGACCCACACAGATACGCAGTATTTT. The complete variable domain, with remaining parts taken from reference TRBV7-2 and TRBJ2-3, reads GAGVSQSPSNKVTEKGKDVELRCDPISGHTALYWYRQSLGQGLEFLIYFQGNSAPDKSGLPSDRFSAERTGGSVSTLTIQRTQQEDSAVYLCASSGTGTHTDTQYFGPGTRLTVL.

This clonotype came up many times. The chain is built from TRBV15 and TRBJ2-7; 8 nucleotides match TRBD2. With 2 bases clipped from V and 7 bases from J, the junction kept 10 bases outside the gene matches. The CDR3 has 15 amino acids. The germline gives CDR1 LNHNV, CDR2 YYDKDF (reference sequence). The CDR3 DNA reads as TGTGCCACCAGCAGAAGCTCCGGGACTAGTGCAGAGCAGTACTTC. Protein: CATSRSSGTSAEQYF.

This clonotype was detected only a few times. The CDR3 reads CASSILEVGRRNSPLHF. The DNA for the CDR3 is TGTGCCAGTAGTATCCTGGAGGTAGGGAGAAGGAATTCACCCCTCCACTTT. The chain links TRBV19 to TRBJ1-6; D call uncertain. Germline lookup yields CDR1 LNHDA and CDR2 SQIVND (reference sequence). The germline V and J ends were trimmed by 3 bases and 7 bases, with 19 bases remaining between them. The CDR3 runs to 17 residues.

The chain uses TRBV2 and TRBJ2-7; D gene uncertain. Trimming pared 3 bases from V and 3 bases from J, leaving 12 bases between. Germline V CDR1 and CDR2: SNHLY, FYNNEI. The CDR3 runs 14 residues. In DNA, the CDR3 is TGTGCCAGCAGTGACCCCCCCGTGGACTACGAGCAGTACTTC. This translates into CASSDPPVDYEQYF.

This clonotype was seen at least ten times. The gene calls are TRBV2 and TRBJ1-2; TRBD1 aligns across 7 bases. The trim removed 5 bases at V and 3 bases at J, leaving 6 bases unmatched. CDR3 length equals 14 residues. The germline gives CDR1 SNHLY, CDR2 FYNNEI. CDR3 DNA: TGTGCCAGCAGTAGATCGGGACAGTACTATGGCTACACCTTC. Protein product: CASSRSGQYYGYTF.

Ten or more counts support this clonotype. The CDR3 DNA reads TGCGCCAGCAGCCAATTAGCGGGAGGAGAGACCCAGTACTTC. This gives the protein CASSQLAGGETQYF. The V and J genes are TRBV4-1 and TRBJ2-5; 10 nucleotides match TRBD2. With 2 bases clipped from V and 4 bases from J, the junction kept 1 base outside the gene matches. The CDR3 totals 14 residues. From germline, CDR1 is MGHRA and CDR2 YSYEKL.

This clonotype was recorded a few times. The rearrangement links TRBV10-3 to TRBJ2-2; perhaps TRBD2 as D (6 bases). V was cut by 10 bases and J by 4 bases, with 16 bases left in between. The CDR3 is 14 amino acids. CDR1 and CDR2 from the germline V gene are ENHRY and SYGVKD. CDR3 nucleotide sequence: TGTGCCAGCTCACCTACCGGGAGCACCGGGGAGCTGTTTTTT. Amino acid sequence: CASSPTGSTGELFF.

The chain joins TRBV5-1 to TRBJ2-2; tentatively, D is TRBD1 (6 bases). The V end lost 1 base, the J end lost 4 bases, and 14 bases lay between the germline ends. Germline CDR1 reads SGHRS; CDR2 reads YFSETQ. The CDR3 runs to 16 residues. CDR3 sequence: CASSLTGLGGTGELFF. The CDR3 DNA reads TGCGCCAGCAGCTTGACAGGGTTGGGTGGCACCGGGGAGCTGTTTTTT.

This clonotype was observed a handful of times. V is TRBV4-3 and J is TRBJ2-2; D unresolved. The CDR3 is 13 amino acids. The V end was cut by 2 bases, the J end by 0 bases, with 1 base between. Germline loops: CDR1 LGHNA, CDR2 YSLEER. The CDR3 sequence: CASSQTNTGELFF. CDR3 in DNA: TGCGCCAGCAGCCAAACGAACACCGGGGAGCTGTTTTTT.

This chain joins TRBV6-1 and TRBJ1-1; TRBD1 is a possible D gene (6 bases). CDR3 length: 14 amino acids. Trimming left V 5 bases short and J 1 base short, with 11 bases between. CDR1 is MNHNS and CDR2 is SASEGT in the germline V gene. The chain's CDR3 is CASSTGYGNTEAFF. The CDR3 coding sequence is TGTGCCAGCAGTACAGGGTACGGGAACACTGAAGCTTTCTTT.

The chain joins TRBV6-5 to TRBJ1-4; tentative D call: TRBD1 (6 bases). The germline V gene encodes CDR1 MNHEY and CDR2 SVGAGI. Between the trimmed V and J ends, which lost 4 bases and 8 bases, there was a span of 14 bases. CDR3 size: 14 residues. CDR3 in amino acids: CASSLETGSEKLFF. The CDR3 nucleotides read TGTGCCAGCAGTTTAGAGACAGGAAGCGAAAAACTGTTTTTT.

This clonotype was seen a few times. This chain joins TRBV7-8 and TRBJ1-6, with a tentative D call TRBD1 (5 bases). The CDR3 runs 16 residues. With 1 base removed from V and 3 bases from J, the gap between germline ends came to 10 bases. The germline V gene has CDR1 SGHVS and CDR2 FQNEAQ. In DNA, the CDR3 is TGTGCCAGCAGCTTAGAGGGGACGGTCTATAATTCACCCCTCCACTTT. Encoded protein: CASSLEGTVYNSPLHF. Using reference TRBV7-8 and TRBJ1-6 for the parts outside the CDR3, the full variable domain is GAGVSQSPRYKVAKRGQDVALRCDPISGHVSLFWYQQALGQGPEFLTYFQNEAQLDKSGLPSDRFFAERPEGSVSTLKIQRTQQEDSAVYLCASSLEGTVYNSPLHFGNGTRLTVT.

On this clonotype itself: A much larger clone differs from this one at a single base, so this may be a read error. This rearrangement joins TRBV6-5 to TRBJ2-5; 9 nucleotides match TRBD1. CDR1 and CDR2 from the germline V gene are MNHEY and SVGAGI. The CDR3 contains 13 residues. The V gene end was trimmed by 2 bases and the J gene end by 5 bases; junction bases not matched to a gene: 0. The CDR3 nucleotides are TGTGCCAGCAGTTACGGGACAGGGGAGACCCAGTACTTC. It translates to CASSYGTGETQYF.

V usage is TRBV12-3 or TRBV12-4 and J usage is TRBJ1-3; TRBD1 might be the D (6 bases). The CDR3 runs 16 residues. V was trimmed by 8 bases and J by 0 bases, leaving 17 bases between them. The CDR3 here is CASFPMLRGSGNTIYF. DNA for the CDR3: TGTGCCAGCTTCCCCATGCTCAGGGGCTCTGGAAACACCATATATTTT.

This clonotype was seen repeatedly, ten times or more. The V call is TRBV7-9, the J call TRBJ2-7; 7 bases line up with TRBD1. Trimming took 5 bases from V and 3 from J; bases not matched to a gene: 7. CDR1 is SEHNR and CDR2 is FQNEAQ in the germline V gene (reference sequence). The CDR3 totals 14 residues. The CDR3 bases are TGTGCCAGCAGCACACCGGGACAGAGCTACGAGCAGTACTTC. Protein: CASSTPGQSYEQYF.

This clonotype has a count of ten or more. This rearrangement joins TRBV2 to TRBJ2-5; D not certain. Trimming cost V 8 bases and J 2 bases, with 12 bases left between them. This CDR3 is built from 13 residues. CDR1 is SNHLY and CDR2 is FYNNEI in the germline V gene. CDR3 loop: CASGNSPQETQYF. DNA for the CDR3: TGTGCCAGCGGTAACAGCCCGCAAGAGACCCAGTACTTC.

This clonotype appeared a few times. V and J are TRBV4-1 and TRBJ2-7, with TRBD1 as a possible D gene (6 bases). The CDR3 contains 15 residues. The ends were cut back, 6 bases at V and 5 bases at J, with 20 bases in the middle. Germline values: CDR1 MGHRA, CDR2 YSYEKL. CDR3 nucleotides: TGCGCCAGCAGTCGGGTTACAGGGTTTGGCAACGAGCAGTACTTC. The encoded protein is CASSRVTGFGNEQYF.

This clonotype came up a few times. The chain couples TRBV29-1 to TRBJ1-6; 7 bases are a match to TRBD1. The germline V gene has CDR1 SQVTM and CDR2 ANQGSEA. Trimming took 6 bases from V and 7 from J; bases not matched to a gene: 12. CDR3 size: 15 residues. Here the CDR3 reads CSVVTGPNNNSPLHF. The CDR3 nucleotides read TGCAGCGTCGTGACAGGGCCCAACAACAATTCACCCCTCCACTTT.

This clonotype was detected ten times or more. The chain employs TRBV29-1 and TRBJ2-7; D gene ambiguous. The germline CDR1 and CDR2 sequences are SQVTM and ANQGSEA. The V end lost 6 bases, the J end lost 0 bases, and 12 bases lay between the germline ends. The CDR3 is 13 amino acids. The CDR3 sequence: CSVETRSSYEQYF. Here the CDR3 DNA reads TGCAGCGTCGAGACAAGGAGCTCCTACGAGCAGTACTTC.

This chain joins TRBV20-1 and TRBJ2-4; D perhaps matches TRBD2 (6 bases). Germline V CDR1 and CDR2: DFQATT, SNEGSKA (reference sequence). The CDR3 length is 14 residues. The V end lost 0 bases, the J end lost 2 bases, and 8 bases lay between the germline ends. CDR3: CSARDGGSKNIQYF. The CDR3 DNA sequence: TGCAGTGCTAGAGATGGAGGGTCCAAAAACATTCAGTACTTC.

This clonotype was counted between two and nine times. The chain uses TRBV20-1 and TRBJ2-5, with a possible D match to TRBD2 (6 bases). The germline V and J ends were trimmed by 0 bases and 3 bases, with 8 bases remaining between them. The CDR3 consists of 13 residues. Germline V gene lookup returns CDR1 DFQATT and CDR2 SNEGSKA (reference sequence). The CDR3 DNA sequence: TGCAGTGCTAGAGAGACGGGGGAAGAGACCCAGTACTTC. Amino acid sequence: CSARETGEETQYF.

The rearrangement links TRBV7-2 to TRBJ2-5; tentative D call: TRBD1 (5 bases). Germline values: CDR1 SGHTA, CDR2 FQGNSA. The CDR3 loop spans 12 amino acids. Trimming left V 7 bases short and J 5 bases short, with 11 bases between. The DNA for the CDR3 is TGTGCCAGCACCACCTACAGGGAGACCCAGTACTTC. Protein: CASTTYRETQYF.

The chain links TRBV7-9 to TRBJ1-5, with D maybe TRBD1 (5 bases). V was clipped by 5 bases and J by 11 bases, with 31 bases between them. The CDR3 is made up of 18 amino acids. Germline CDR1 SEHNR, CDR2 FQNEAQ (reference sequence). The CDR3 reads CASSLTRTSGGEDGTQHF. CDR3 nucleotides: TGTGCCAGCAGCCTGACCCGGACTAGCGGGGGGGAAGACGGGACCCAGCATTTT.

This clonotype was observed at least ten times. V usage is TRBV10-2 and J usage is TRBJ2-7, with 8 bases identical to TRBD1. The J segment lost 3 bases and the V segment lost 7 bases, leaving 11 bases of the junction unmatched. CDR3 length equals 15 residues. Germline V gene lookup returns CDR1 WSHSY and CDR2 SAAADI. CDR3 in amino acids: CASTTRDRTSYEQYF. CDR3 nucleotide sequence: TGCGCCAGCACCACAAGGGACAGGACGAGCTACGAGCAGTACTTC.

This rearrangement joins TRBV15 to TRBJ1-3, with D unresolved. This CDR3 is 15 amino acids long. Germline V gives CDR1 LNHNV, CDR2 YYDKDF (reference sequence). Trimming cost V 4 bases and J 8 bases, with 18 bases left between them. CDR3 nucleotide sequence: TGTGCCACCAGCACAAACCACGGAGGAGCAGACACCATATATTTT. Its protein is CATSTNHGGADTIYF. The full variable domain, in which reference TRBV15 and TRBJ1-3 provide the parts outside the CDR3, is DAMVIQNPRYQVTQFGKPVTLSCSQTLNHNVMYWYQQKSSQAPKLLFHYYDKDFNNEADTPDNFQSRRPNTSFCFLDIRSPGLGDTAMYLCATSTNHGGADTIYFGEGSWLTVV.

This clonotype showed up just a few times. In DNA, the CDR3 is TGTGCCAGTAAGGCGGGACAGGGACCTAACTATGGCTACACCTTC. Translated, it gives CASKAGQGPNYGYTF. The chain carries TRBV19 and TRBJ1-2, with 9 bases that match TRBD1. Germline CDR1 is LNHDA and CDR2 is SQIVND (reference sequence). V shed 7 bases, J shed 0 bases, and the junction held 6 bases outside the gene matches. The CDR3 runs to 15 residues.

CDR3 sequence reads: CATRKEISPSYGYTF. CDR3 nucleotide sequence: TGTGCCACCCGCAAGGAGATCTCTCCGAGCTATGGCTACACCTTC. The V gene is TRBV24-1, the J gene TRBJ1-2; no definite D call. V was clipped by 9 bases and J by 4 bases, with 20 bases between them. CDR1 is KGHDR and CDR2 is SFDVKD in the germline V gene. The CDR3 sequence is 15 residues long.

This rearrangement joins TRBV7-2 to TRBJ2-2; D may be TRBD2 (5 bases). Germline-derived CDR1 and CDR2 are SGHTA and FQGNSA. Trimming removed 5 bases from V and 7 bases from J, with 11 bases in between. This CDR3 has 13 amino acids. CDR3 in amino acids: CASSPRGSGELFF. In DNA, the CDR3 is TGTGCCAGCAGCCCCCGGGGTAGCGGGGAGCTGTTTTTT.

The J gene is TRBJ2-7, the V gene TRBV5-5; TRBD1 is a possible D gene (5 bases). Trimming took 4 bases from V and 2 from J, leaving 13 bases between them. This CDR3 contains 14 residues. CDR1 and CDR2 (germline): SGHKS, YYEKEE (reference sequence). CDR3 coding DNA: TGTGCCAGCAGCCGCGTCAGGGAAACCTACGAGCAGTACTTC. As protein: CASSRVRETYEQYF. Together with reference TRBV5-5 and TRBJ2-7, the CDR3 gives the full variable domain: DAGVTQSPTHLIKTRGQQVTLRCSPISGHKSVSWYQQVLGQGPQFIFQYYEKEERGRGNFPDRFSARQFPNYSSELNVNALLLGDSALYLCASSRVRETYEQYFGPGTRLTVT.

This clonotype came up a few times. The chain has TRBV5-4 and TRBJ1-4; D might be TRBD1 (5 bases). The CDR3 runs 13 residues. Trimming took off 0 bases at V and 8 bases at J, with 8 bases between the two ends. Looked up from germline, CDR1 is SGHNT and CDR2 is YYREEE (reference sequence). This chain's CDR3 is CASSLGDEEKLFF. CDR3 in DNA: TGTGCCAGCAGCTTGGGGGACGAGGAAAAACTGTTTTTT. Looking up the rest from reference TRBV5-4 and TRBJ1-4 gives the full variable domain: ETGVTQSPTHLIKTRGQQVTLRCSSQSGHNTVSWYQQALGQGPQFIFQYYREEENGRGNFPPRFSGLQFPNYSSELNVNALELDDSALYLCASSLGDEEKLFFGSGTQLSVL.